This TCR beta chain was obtained from a study of cytomegalovirus exposure and HLA in healthy donors. The PCR employed 60 Vbeta primers together with 13 Jbeta primers. Method: immunoSEQ multiplex PCR; TCRdb's copy keeps in-frame clones and lacks some. The sample contains 180,000 or so clones, 80% of which appear only once. The germline V gene encodes CDR1 SEHNR and CDR2 FQNEAQ (reference sequence). The CDR3 runs to 15 residues. Trimming cost V 2 bases and J 7 bases; bases outside gene matches: 5. This clone has just a few counts. Sequences were obtained from PBMCs. The clonotype comes from a woman aged 25 to 39 in good health and CMV-seronegative. This chain joins TRBV7-9 and TRBJ1-6, with 7 bases matching TRBD1. The CDR3 nucleotides read TGTGCCAGCAGCTTAAACGGACAGGCGAATTCACCCCTCCACTTT. Its translation: CASSLNGQANSPLHF.